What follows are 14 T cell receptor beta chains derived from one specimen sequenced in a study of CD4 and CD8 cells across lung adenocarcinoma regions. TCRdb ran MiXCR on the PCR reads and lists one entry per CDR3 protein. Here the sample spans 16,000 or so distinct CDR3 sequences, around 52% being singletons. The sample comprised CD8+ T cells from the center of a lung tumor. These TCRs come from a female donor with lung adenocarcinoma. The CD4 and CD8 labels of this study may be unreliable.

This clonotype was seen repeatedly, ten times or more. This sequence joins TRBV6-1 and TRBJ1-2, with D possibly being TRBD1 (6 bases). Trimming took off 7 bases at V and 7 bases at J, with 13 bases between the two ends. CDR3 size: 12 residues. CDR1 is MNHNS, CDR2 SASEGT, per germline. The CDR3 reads CASTLGGTGYTF. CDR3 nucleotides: TGTGCCAGCACCCTAGGGGGAACTGGCTACACCTTC.

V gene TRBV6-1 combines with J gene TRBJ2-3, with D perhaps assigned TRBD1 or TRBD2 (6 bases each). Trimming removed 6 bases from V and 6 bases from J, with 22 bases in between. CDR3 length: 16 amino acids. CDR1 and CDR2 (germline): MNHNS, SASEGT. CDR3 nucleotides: TGTGCCAGCAGCGTCGGGGGTGGGGGCCCTACTGATACGCAGTATTTT. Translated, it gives CASSVGGGGPTDTQYF.

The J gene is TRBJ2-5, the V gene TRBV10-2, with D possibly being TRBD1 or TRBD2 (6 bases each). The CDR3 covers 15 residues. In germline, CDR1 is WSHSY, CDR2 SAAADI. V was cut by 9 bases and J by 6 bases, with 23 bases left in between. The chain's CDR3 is CARGHGGGDKKTQYF. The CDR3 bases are TGCGCCAGGGGGCACGGGGGCGGGGACAAAAAGACCCAGTACTTC.

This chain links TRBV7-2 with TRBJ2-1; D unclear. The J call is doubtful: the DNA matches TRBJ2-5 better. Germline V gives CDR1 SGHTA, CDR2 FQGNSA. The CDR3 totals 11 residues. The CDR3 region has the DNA TGTGCCAGCAGCTTAACCGAGACCCAGTACTTC. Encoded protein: CASSLTETQYF.

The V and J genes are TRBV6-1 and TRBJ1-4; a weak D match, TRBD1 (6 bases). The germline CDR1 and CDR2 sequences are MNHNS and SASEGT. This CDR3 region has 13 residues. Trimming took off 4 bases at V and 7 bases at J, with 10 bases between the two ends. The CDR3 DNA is TGTGCCAGCAGTGCTTGGACAGTTGAAAAACTGTTTTTT. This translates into CASSAWTVEKLFF.

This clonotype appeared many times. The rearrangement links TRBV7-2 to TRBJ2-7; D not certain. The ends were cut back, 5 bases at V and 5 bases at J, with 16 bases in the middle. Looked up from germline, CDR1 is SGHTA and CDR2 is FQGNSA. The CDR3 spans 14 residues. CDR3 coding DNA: TGTGCCAGCAGCCTCCTGGGTGATGTCGACGAGCAGTACTTC. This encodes CASSLLGDVDEQYF.

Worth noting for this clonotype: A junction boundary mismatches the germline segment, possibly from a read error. This CDR3 reads CASGPGGRSDTETQYF. CDR3 bases: TGTGCCAGCGGCCCGGGCGGGCGAAGTGACACAGAGACCCAGTACTTT. The chain joins TRBV7-2 to TRBJ2-3; TRBD2 is a possible D gene (5 bases). The CDR3 consists of 16 residues. From germline, CDR1 is SGHTA and CDR2 FQGNSA.

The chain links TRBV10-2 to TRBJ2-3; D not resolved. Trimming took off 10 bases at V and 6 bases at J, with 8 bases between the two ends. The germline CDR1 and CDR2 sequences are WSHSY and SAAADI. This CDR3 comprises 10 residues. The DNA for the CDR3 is TGCGCCACCAGAGGTGATACGCAGTATTTT. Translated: CATRGDTQYF.

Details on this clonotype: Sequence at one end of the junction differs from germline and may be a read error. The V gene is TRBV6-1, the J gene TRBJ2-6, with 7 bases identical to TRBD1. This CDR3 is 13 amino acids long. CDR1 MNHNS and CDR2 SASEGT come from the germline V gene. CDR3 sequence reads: CANRGTGSNVQTF. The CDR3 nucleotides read TGTGCCAACAGGGGAACTGGCTCCAACGTCCAGACCTTC.

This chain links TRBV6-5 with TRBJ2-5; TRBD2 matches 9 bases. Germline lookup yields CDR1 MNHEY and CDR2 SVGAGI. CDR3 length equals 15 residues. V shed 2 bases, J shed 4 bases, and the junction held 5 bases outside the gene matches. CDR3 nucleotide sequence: TGTGCCAGCAGTTACCGCGGGGGGGCCGGAGAGACCCAGTACTTC. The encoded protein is CASSYRGGAGETQYF.

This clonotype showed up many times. The CDR3 DNA reads as TGTGCCAGCAGTTCTGGACAGAGATACACAGATACGCAGTATTTT. It is translated as CASSSGQRYTDTQYF. The chain recombines TRBV12-3 or TRBV12-4 with TRBJ2-3; D perhaps matches TRBD1 (6 bases). The CDR3 runs 15 residues. V dropped 4 bases and J dropped 2 bases, with 13 bases sitting between them.

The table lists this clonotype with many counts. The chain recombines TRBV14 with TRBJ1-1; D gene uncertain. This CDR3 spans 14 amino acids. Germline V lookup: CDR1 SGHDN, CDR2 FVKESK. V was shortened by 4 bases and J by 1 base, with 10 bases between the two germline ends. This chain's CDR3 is CASSPYGWNTEAFF. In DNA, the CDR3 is TGTGCCAGCAGCCCCTACGGTTGGAACACTGAAGCTTTCTTT.

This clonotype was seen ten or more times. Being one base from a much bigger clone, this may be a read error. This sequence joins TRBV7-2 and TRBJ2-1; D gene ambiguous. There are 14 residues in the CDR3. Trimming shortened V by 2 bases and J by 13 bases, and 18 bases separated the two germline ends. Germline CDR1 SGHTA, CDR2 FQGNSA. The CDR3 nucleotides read TGTGCCAGCAGCTTATTCAGGAGTGACGAGACCCAGTTCTTC. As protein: CASSLFRSDETQFF.

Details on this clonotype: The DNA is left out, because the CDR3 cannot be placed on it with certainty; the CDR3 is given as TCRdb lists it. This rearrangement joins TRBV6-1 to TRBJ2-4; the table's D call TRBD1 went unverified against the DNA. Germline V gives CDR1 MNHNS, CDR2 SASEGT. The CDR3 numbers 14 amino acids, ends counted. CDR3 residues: CPSWGRGAKDTQYF.